Following are 12 T cell receptor beta chains from one sample sequenced in a study of CD8 T cells in ankylosing spondylitis. TCRdb processed the 5' RACE reads anew with MiXCR; each CDR3 protein has one entry. This table holds tens of thousands of distinct CDR3 sequences, 2.5% to 3.5% found once. Sequencing was done on a sample of blood, either unsorted or a sorted T cell fraction (not recorded which). The receptors stem from a male donor with ankylosing spondylitis or in good health (not recorded which).

This clonotype was detected many times. CDR3: CASSLRLGGLYTQYF. The CDR3 DNA reads as TGTGCCAGCAGCCTCAGACTAGGAGGGTTATATACGCAGTATTTT. This chain uses TRBV9 with TRBJ2-3, with D perhaps TRBD2 (6 bases). V lost 4 bases to trimming and J lost 7 bases, with 19 bases between them. This CDR3 spans 15 amino acids. Looked up from germline, CDR1 is SGDLS and CDR2 is YYNGEE. Filled out from reference TRBV9 and TRBJ2-3, the complete variable domain reads DSGVTQTPKHLITATGQRVTLRCSPRSGDLSVYWYQQSLDQGLQFLIQYYNGEERAKGNILERFSAQQFPDLHSELNLSSLELGDSALYFCASSLRLGGLYTQYFGPGTRLTVL.

This clonotype was observed at least ten times. The gene calls are TRBV9 and TRBJ2-7; perhaps TRBD2 as D (6 bases). Trimming removed 1 base from V and 6 bases from J, with 11 bases in between. The CDR3 spans 13 residues. Germline V gene sequence: CDR1 SGDLS, CDR2 YYNGEE. CDR3 sequence reads: CASSVFQGGEQYF. The CDR3 bases are TGTGCCAGCAGCGTATTTCAGGGAGGCGAGCAGTACTTC.

This clonotype occurred many times. The V and J genes are TRBV30 and TRBJ1-5; unclear D gene. The CDR3 spans 13 residues. Germline CDR1 is GTSNPN and CDR2 is SVGIG (reference sequence). The germline V and J ends were trimmed by 4 bases and 1 base, with 8 bases remaining between them. The CDR3 sequence is CAWTKDSNQPQHF. The CDR3 region has the DNA TGTGCCTGGACTAAGGACAGCAATCAGCCCCAGCATTTT.

This clonotype was detected many times. The gene calls are TRBV9 and TRBJ2-2; TRBD1 matches at 7 bases. Trimming at V came to 0 bases and at J to 6 bases, leaving 2 bases not matched to a gene. Germline V CDR1 and CDR2: SGDLS, YYNGEE. The CDR3 totals 14 residues. CDR3 residues: CASSVARGPGELFF. In DNA form, the CDR3 reads TGTGCCAGCAGCGTAGCGAGGGGGCCCGGGGAGCTGTTTTTT.

This clonotype has at least ten counts. V is TRBV9 and J is TRBJ1-3; D perhaps matches TRBD1 (5 bases). Trimming stripped 3 bases from V and 2 bases from J, with 12 bases between. The CDR3 loop spans 15 amino acids. Germline CDR1 reads SGDLS; CDR2 reads YYNGEE. This chain's CDR3 is CASSGGQGAGNTIYF. As DNA, the CDR3 is TGTGCCAGCAGCGGAGGCCAAGGGGCTGGAAACACCATATATTTT.

This clonotype was seen at least ten times. The rearrangement uses TRBV9 and TRBJ2-1, with 13 bases identical to TRBD2. CDR1 is SGDLS, CDR2 YYNGEE, per germline. With 4 bases clipped from V and 7 bases from J, the junction kept 8 bases outside the gene matches. This CDR3 spans 16 amino acids. The CDR3 region is CASSLGGLAGANEQFF. The DNA for the CDR3 is TGTGCCAGCAGCCTTGGAGGACTAGCGGGAGCGAATGAGCAGTTCTTC. The whole variable domain, remainder taken from reference TRBV9 and TRBJ2-1, is DSGVTQTPKHLITATGQRVTLRCSPRSGDLSVYWYQQSLDQGLQFLIQYYNGEERAKGNILERFSAQQFPDLHSELNLSSLELGDSALYFCASSLGGLAGANEQFFGPGTRLTVL.

There are many counts of this clonotype. The chain combines TRBV9 with TRBJ2-3; D not certain. The length of the CDR3 is 16 residues. V lost 3 bases to trimming and J lost 3 bases, with 17 bases between them. Germline-derived CDR1 and CDR2 are SGDLS and YYNGEE. CDR3 nucleotides: TGTGCCAGCAGCGGCCGTCACAGAATTGGGACAGATACGCAGTATTTT. It codes for CASSGRHRIGTDTQYF.

This clonotype was picked up many times. This chain joins TRBV9 and TRBJ2-5; D not resolved. The germline V and J ends were trimmed by 5 bases and 4 bases, with 12 bases remaining between them. Per germline, CDR1 SGDLS and CDR2 YYNGEE. The CDR3 has 13 amino acids. For the CDR3, the DNA is TGTGCCAGCAGTAGGGTTTTTGGAGAGACCCAGTACTTC. Its translation: CASSRVFGETQYF.

Many counts were recorded for this clonotype. V is TRBV9 and J is TRBJ2-2; D may correspond to TRBD1 or TRBD2 (5 bases each). V was trimmed by 4 bases and J by 5 bases, leaving 18 bases between them. The CDR3 covers 16 residues. Germline lookup yields CDR1 SGDLS and CDR2 YYNGEE. This chain's CDR3 is CASSPLGARRTGELFF. CDR3 in DNA: TGTGCCAGCAGCCCACTCGGGGCTAGACGAACCGGGGAGCTGTTTTTT. Filled out from reference TRBV9 and TRBJ2-2, the complete variable domain reads DSGVTQTPKHLITATGQRVTLRCSPRSGDLSVYWYQQSLDQGLQFLIQYYNGEERAKGNILERFSAQQFPDLHSELNLSSLELGDSALYFCASSPLGARRTGELFFGEGSRLTVL.

This clonotype occurred many times. The chain joins TRBV9 to TRBJ2-5; 10 bases are a match to TRBD2. The CDR3 covers 14 residues. V lost 2 bases to trimming and J lost 5 bases; unmatched junction nucleotides: 3. CDR1 and CDR2 (germline): SGDLS, YYNGEE. This chain's CDR3 is CASSVASGSETQYF. The CDR3 DNA is TGTGCCAGCAGCGTGGCTAGCGGGAGTGAGACCCAGTACTTC.

This clonotype was observed many times. The chain joins TRBV9 to TRBJ2-1; D is perhaps TRBD2 (6 bases). Trimming removed 4 bases from V and 0 bases from J, with 11 bases in between. The CDR3 is made up of 15 amino acids. Looked up from germline, CDR1 is SGDLS and CDR2 is YYNGEE. CDR3 loop: CASSQKRASYNEQFF. For the CDR3, the DNA is TGTGCCAGCAGCCAAAAGCGGGCCTCCTACAATGAGCAGTTCTTC.

This clonotype was observed many times. The chain couples TRBV9 to TRBJ2-7; TRBD2 matches 7 bases. The V segment lost 0 bases and the J segment 2 bases; nucleotides outside the gene matches: 2. There are 14 residues in the CDR3. Germline CDR1 reads SGDLS; CDR2 reads YYNGEE. The CDR3: CASSVGGGTYEQYF. The CDR3 DNA reads TGTGCCAGCAGCGTAGGGGGGGGGACCTACGAGCAGTACTTC. Together with reference TRBV9 and TRBJ2-7, the CDR3 gives the full variable domain: DSGVTQTPKHLITATGQRVTLRCSPRSGDLSVYWYQQSLDQGLQFLIQYYNGEERAKGNILERFSAQQFPDLHSELNLSSLELGDSALYFCASSVGGGTYEQYFGPGTRLTVT.